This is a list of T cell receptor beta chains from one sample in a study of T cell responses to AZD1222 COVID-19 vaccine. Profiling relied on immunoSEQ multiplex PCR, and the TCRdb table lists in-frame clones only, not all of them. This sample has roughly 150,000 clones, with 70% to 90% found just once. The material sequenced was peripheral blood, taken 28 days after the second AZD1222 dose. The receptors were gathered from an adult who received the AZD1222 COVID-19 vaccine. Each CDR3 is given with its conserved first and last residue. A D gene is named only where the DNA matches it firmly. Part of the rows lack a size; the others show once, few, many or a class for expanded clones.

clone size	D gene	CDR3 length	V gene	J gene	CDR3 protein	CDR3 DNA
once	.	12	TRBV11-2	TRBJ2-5	CASSLNGETQYF	TGTGCCAGCAGCTTAAACGGGGAGACCCAGTACTTC
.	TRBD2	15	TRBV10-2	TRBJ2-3	CASRLAGAHTDTQYF	TGCGCCAGCAGACTAGCGGGGGCCCACACAGATACGCAGTATTTT
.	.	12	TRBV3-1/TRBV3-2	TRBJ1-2	CASSQGQVGYTF	TGTGCCAGCAGCCAAGGACAGGTTGGCTACACCTTC
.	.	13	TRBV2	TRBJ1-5	CATQGLRNQPQHF	TGTGCCACCCAGGGGCTTCGCAATCAGCCCCAGCATTTT
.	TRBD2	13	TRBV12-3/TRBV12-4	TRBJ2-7	CASSGTSGDEQYF	TGTGCCAGCAGTGGGACTAGCGGGGACGAGCAGTACTTC
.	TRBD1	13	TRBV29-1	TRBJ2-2	CSVVGTGTGELFF	TGCAGCGTTGTTGGGACAGGGACCGGGGAGCTGTTTTTT
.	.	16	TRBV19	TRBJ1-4	CASSIKGGIGSEKLFF	TGTGCCAGTAGTATTAAAGGGGGAATTGGGAGTGAAAAACTGTTTTTT
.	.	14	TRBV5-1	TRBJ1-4	CASSQGRINEKLFF	TGCGCCAGCAGCCAGGGACGGATTAATGAAAAACTGTTTTTT
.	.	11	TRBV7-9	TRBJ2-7	CASSSTLEQYF	TGTGCCAGCAGCTCCACCCTGGAGCAGTACTTC
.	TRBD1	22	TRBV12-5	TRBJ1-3	CASGLVVGRWDRGEPSGNTIYF	TGTGCTAGTGGTTTGGTAGTGGGCCGGTGGGACAGGGGAGAACCCTCTGGAAACACCATATATTTT
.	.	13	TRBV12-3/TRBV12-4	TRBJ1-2	CASSLARDGGYTF	TGTGCCAGCAGCCTCGCCAGGGACGGCGGCTACACCTTC
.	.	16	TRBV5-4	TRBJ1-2	CASSRVGGLANYGYTF	TGTGCCAGCAGCCGAGTGGGGGGGTTAGCTAACTATGGCTACACCTTC
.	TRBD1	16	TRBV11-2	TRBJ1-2	CASSLESTGTGRRVTF	TGTGCCAGCAGCTTAGAAAGCACAGGGACAGGGAGGAGAGTCACCTTC
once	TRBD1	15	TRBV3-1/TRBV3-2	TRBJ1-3	CASSQDRLGGNTIYF	TGTGCCAGCAGCCAGGACAGGCTCGGGGGAAACACCATATATTTT
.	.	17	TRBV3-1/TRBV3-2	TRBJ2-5	CASSQQGQVGGHETQYF	TGTGCCAGCAGCCAACAGGGTCAGGTGGGGGGGCACGAGACCCAGTACTTC
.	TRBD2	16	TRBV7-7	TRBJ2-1	CASSLGLPSGGNEQFF	TGTGCCAGCAGCTTAGGGCTCCCTAGCGGGGGCAATGAGCAGTTCTTC
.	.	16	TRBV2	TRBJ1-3	CASSESRGFSGNTIYF	TGTGCCAGCAGTGAATCTAGGGGATTCTCTGGAAACACCATATATTTT
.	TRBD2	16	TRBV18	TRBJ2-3	CASSPRDSGAIDTQYF	TGTGCCAGCTCACCACGGGATAGCGGGGCTATAGATACGCAGTATTTT
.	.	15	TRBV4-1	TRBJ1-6	CASSQDRAYNSPLHF	TGCGCCAGCAGCCAAGACAGGGCCTATAATTCACCCCTCCACTTT
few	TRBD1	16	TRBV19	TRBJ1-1	CASRATGVPLNTEAFF	TGTGCCAGTAGGGCGACAGGGGTGCCACTGAACACTGAAGCTTTCTTT
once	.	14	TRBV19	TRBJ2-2	CASSPGALTGELFF	TGTGCCAGTAGCCCGGGTGCCTTAACCGGGGAGCTGTTTTTT
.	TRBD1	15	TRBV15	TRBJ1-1	CATSHSGTGKTEAFF	TGTGCCACCAGCCATTCCGGGACAGGGAAAACTGAAGCTTTCTTT
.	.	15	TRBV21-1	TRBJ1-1	CASKPQKKLNTEAFF	TGTGCCAGCAAGCCCCAGAAGAAATTAAACACTGAAGCTTTCTTT
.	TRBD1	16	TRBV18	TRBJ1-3	CASSLYSGTDGNTIYF	TGTGCCAGCTCACTCTACTCCGGGACAGACGGAAACACCATATATTTT
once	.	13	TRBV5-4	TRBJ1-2	CASSLQGNYGYTF	TGTGCCAGCAGCTTGCAGGGTAACTATGGCTACACCTTC
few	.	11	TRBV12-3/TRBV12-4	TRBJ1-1	CASTRGIEAFF	TGTGCCAGTACGCGGGGGATTGAGGCTTTCTTT
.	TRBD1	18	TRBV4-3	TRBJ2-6	CASSQGDSGASGANVLTF	TGCGCCAGCAGCCAAGGGGACAGCGGCGCCTCTGGGGCCAACGTCCTGACTTTC
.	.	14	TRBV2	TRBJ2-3	CASMGVGGTDTQYF	TGTGCCAGCATGGGGGTAGGGGGCACAGATACGCAGTATTTT
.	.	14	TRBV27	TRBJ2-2	CASRPLGHTGELFF	TGTGCCAGCAGACCCCTCGGACACACCGGGGAGCTGTTTTTT
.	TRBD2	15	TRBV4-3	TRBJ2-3	CASSHRLAGLHTQYF	TGCGCCAGCAGCCATAGACTAGCGGGGTTACATACGCAGTATTTT
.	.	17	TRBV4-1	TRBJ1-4	CASSKDRTGRTNEKLFF	TGCGCCAGCAGCAAAGACAGGACCGGGCGAACTAATGAAAAACTGTTTTTT
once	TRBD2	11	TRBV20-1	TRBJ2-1	CSAPGLGRQFF	TGCAGTGCCCCGGGACTAGGGAGGCAGTTCTTC
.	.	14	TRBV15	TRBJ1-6	CATSRDLGGSPLHF	TGTGCCACCAGCAGAGATCTTGGCGGGTCACCCCTCCACTTT
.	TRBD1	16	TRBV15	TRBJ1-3	CATSRDRGGTGNTIYF	TGTGCCACCAGCAGAGATCGAGGGGGCACTGGAAACACCATATATTTT
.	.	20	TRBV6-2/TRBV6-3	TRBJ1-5	CASSYPTNRVGSRSNQPQHF	TGTGCCAGCAGTTACCCCACTAACAGGGTTGGATCTAGGAGCAATCAGCCCCAGCATTTT
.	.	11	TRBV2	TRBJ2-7	CASSSTYEQYF	TGTGCCAGCAGCTCTACCTACGAGCAGTACTTC
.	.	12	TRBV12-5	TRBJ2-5	CASGLVRETQYF	TGTGCTAGTGGTTTGGTACGAGAGACCCAGTACTTC
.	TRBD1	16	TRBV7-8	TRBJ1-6	CASSLAPGQVDSPLHF	TGTGCCAGCAGCTTAGCGCCGGGACAGGTCGATTCACCCCTCCACTTT
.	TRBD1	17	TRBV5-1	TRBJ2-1	CASSLAGQGRSYNEQFF	TGCGCCAGCAGCTTGGCAGGACAGGGCAGGTCCTACAATGAGCAGTTCTTC
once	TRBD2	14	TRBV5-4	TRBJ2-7	CASSFRGGAYEQYF	TGTGCCAGCAGCTTTCGCGGGGGAGCCTACGAGCAGTACTTC
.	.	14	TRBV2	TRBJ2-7	CASIRGRSSYEQYF	TGTGCCAGCATCAGGGGGAGGAGCTCCTACGAGCAGTACTTC
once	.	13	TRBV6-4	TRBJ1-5	CASSGQPNQPQHF	TGTGCCAGCAGTGGGCAGCCCAATCAGCCCCAGCATTTT
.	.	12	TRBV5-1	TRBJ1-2	CASSFDTYFYTF	TGCGCCAGCAGCTTTGACACCTATTTCTACACCTTC
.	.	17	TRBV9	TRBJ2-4	CASSVETGASAKNIQYF	TGTGCCAGCAGCGTAGAAACCGGGGCATCAGCCAAAAACATTCAGTACTTC
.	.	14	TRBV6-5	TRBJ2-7	CASSLEAIPYEQYF	TGTGCCAGCAGTCTGGAAGCGATTCCCTACGAGCAGTACTTC
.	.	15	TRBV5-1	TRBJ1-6	CASSLRVGADSPLHF	TGCGCCAGCAGCCTCAGGGTGGGGGCTGATTCACCCCTCCACTTT
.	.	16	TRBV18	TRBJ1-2	CASSPNRPGRDYGYTF	TGTGCCAGCTCACCGAACAGGCCAGGGCGGGACTATGGCTACACCTTC
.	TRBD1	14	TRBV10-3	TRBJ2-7	CAISPDRGEYEQYF	TGTGCCATCAGTCCGGACAGGGGAGAATACGAGCAGTACTTC
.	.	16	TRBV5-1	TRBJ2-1	CASSPAVKGSYNEQFF	TGCGCCAGCAGCCCCGCGGTAAAGGGCTCCTACAATGAGCAGTTCTTC
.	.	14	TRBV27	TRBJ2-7	CASSLRLDDCEQYF	TGTGCCAGCAGTTTAAGGCTGGACGACTGCGAGCAGTACTTC
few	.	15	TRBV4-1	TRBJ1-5	CASSQGSAGSQPQHF	TGCGCCAGCAGCCAAGGGTCGGCAGGGAGTCAGCCCCAGCATTTT
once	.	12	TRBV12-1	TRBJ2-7	CASSFAAPEQYF	TGTGCCAGCAGCTTTGCAGCGCCCGAGCAGTACTTC
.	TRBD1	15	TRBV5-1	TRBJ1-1	CASSLDGRGNTEAFF	TGCGCCAGCAGCTTGGATGGCAGGGGGAATACGGAAGCTTTCTTT
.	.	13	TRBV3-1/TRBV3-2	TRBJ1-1	CASSQLENTEAFF	TGTGCCAGCAGCCAATTAGAAAACACTGAAGCTTTCTTT
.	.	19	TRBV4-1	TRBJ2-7	CASSRKVEGTGTGPYEQYF	TGCGCCAGCAGCCGCAAAGTGGAGGGGACCGGGACGGGACCCTACGAGCAGTACTTC
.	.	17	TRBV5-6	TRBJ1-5	CASSSFARDYSNQPQHF	TGTGCCAGCAGCTCTTTCGCCAGGGACTATAGCAATCAGCCCCAGCATTTT
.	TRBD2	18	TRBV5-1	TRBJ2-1	CASSLSSGGPSSYNEQFF	TGCGCCAGCAGTTTGAGTAGCGGGGGGCCGAGCTCCTACAATGAGCAGTTCTTC